Listed below are T cell receptor beta chains from one sample, sequenced in a study of human CD8 memory T cell subsets. TCRdb reprocessed the 5' RACE reads, with one entry per CDR3 protein and no DNA. Its listing shows over 5,500 distinct CDR3 sequences. The sample consisted of CD8+ T cells from PBMCs. The receptors were sampled from a human donor in good health. The CDR3 runs from the conserved cysteine through the conserved F or W. Size is stated for part of the rows, as once, few or many counts, or as a class when the clone is expanded.

CDR3: CASSGLATISYNEQFF
V: TRBV28
J: TRBJ2-1
size: .

CDR3: CASSHPGLAGNEQFF
V: TRBV14
J: TRBJ2-1
size: .

CDR3: CASSLSGGAYNEQFF
V: TRBV27
J: TRBJ2-1
size: .

CDR3: CASSPQNRAGELFF
V: TRBV7-2
J: TRBJ2-2
size: .

CDR3: CASSFGVTEAFF
V: TRBV7-2
J: TRBJ1-1
size: .

CDR3: CASSQGLAGGPYNEQFF
V: TRBV7-3
J: TRBJ2-1
size: .

CDR3: CSDRTGASTDTQYF
V: TRBV29-1
J: TRBJ2-3
size: .

CDR3: CASSPGQDYSGNTIYF
V: TRBV10-1
J: TRBJ1-3
size: .

CDR3: CASRGPSGGVLEAQYF
V: TRBV7-9
J: TRBJ2-3
size: .

CDR3: CASSSASGDYEQYF
V: TRBV5-1
J: TRBJ2-7
size: medium-sized

CDR3: CASSPGLAGDLRNEQFF
V: TRBV7-8
J: TRBJ2-1
size: large

CDR3: CSVHRGPGELFF
V: TRBV29-1
J: TRBJ2-2
size: .

CDR3: CASSILDGDTQYF
V: TRBV19
J: TRBJ2-3
size: medium-sized

CDR3: CASSLPTSGVHTGELFF
V: TRBV28
J: TRBJ2-2
size: .

CDR3: CASSFSGSSGELFF
V: TRBV7-9
J: TRBJ2-2
size: medium-sized

CDR3: CASREETASEQFF
V: TRBV5-1
J: TRBJ2-1
size: .